This is a list of T cell receptor beta chains from one sample in a study of T cells in Graves' hyperthyroidism and ophthalmopathy. TCRdb processed the multiplex PCR reads anew with MiXCR; each CDR3 protein has one entry. In the table there are 600,000 to 700,000 distinct CDR3 sequences, roughly 14% of which are singletons. The sample was blood. These receptors originate from a woman between 35 and 50 years old with Graves' ophthalmopathy. CDR3s include the opening cysteine and the closing phenylalanine or tryptophan. Each record gives: V gene, clone size, D gene, J gene, CDR3 DNA, CDR3 protein. A D gene is named only where the DNA matches it firmly. Only some rows state a clone size, as once, few, many or a class for expanded clones.

v_call: TRBV27; clone_size: many; d_call: -; j_call: TRBJ2-3; cdr3_nt: TGTGCCAGCAGTCTAGGGGCTAGCACAGATACGCAGTATTTT; cdr3_aa: CASSLGASTDTQYF
v_call: TRBV6-1; clone_size: many; d_call: TRBD1; j_call: TRBJ1-5; cdr3_nt: TGTGCCAGCAGCGACAGGGGGGCCCACCGCCCCCAGCATTTT; cdr3_aa: CASSDRGAHRPQHF
v_call: TRBV5-5; clone_size: few; d_call: -; j_call: TRBJ2-6; cdr3_nt: TGTGCCAGCAGCTTGTTAGTATTGTCTGGGGCCAACGTCCTGACTTTC; cdr3_aa: CASSLLVLSGANVLTF
v_call: TRBV6-2/TRBV6-3; clone_size: few; d_call: -; j_call: TRBJ1-3; cdr3_nt: TGTGCCAGCAGTTACGCGTGGAGGGGAGGACCGACTGGAAACACCATATATTTT; cdr3_aa: CASSYAWRGGPTGNTIYF
v_call: TRBV18; clone_size: -; d_call: -; j_call: TRBJ1-2; cdr3_nt: TGTGCCAGCTCACCACCGTTACAGCTGTACTACACCTTC; cdr3_aa: CASSPPLQLYYTF
v_call: TRBV24-1; clone_size: many; d_call: -; j_call: TRBJ1-2; cdr3_nt: TGTGCCACCAGTGATCCAAACGGGAACTATGGCTACACCTTC; cdr3_aa: CATSDPNGNYGYTF
v_call: TRBV30; clone_size: -; d_call: -; j_call: TRBJ1-6; cdr3_nt: TGTGCCTGGTCTATCCGCTCCTATAATTCACCCCTCCACTTT; cdr3_aa: CAWSIRSYNSPLHF
v_call: TRBV20-1; clone_size: many; d_call: -; j_call: TRBJ2-5; cdr3_nt: TGCAGTGCTAGAGATATAGGGGGGGAAGAGACCCAGTACTTC; cdr3_aa: CSARDIGGEETQYF
v_call: TRBV27; clone_size: few; d_call: -; j_call: TRBJ2-7; cdr3_nt: TGTGCCAGCAGTTTATCTTGGGGGGCCCCTTACCCCTACGAGCAGTACTTC; cdr3_aa: CASSLSWGAPYPYEQYF
v_call: TRBV2; clone_size: few; d_call: TRBD2; j_call: TRBJ2-7; cdr3_nt: TGTGCCAGCAGTGGAATCCTAGCGGGAGGCGAGCAGTACTTC; cdr3_aa: CASSGILAGGEQYF
v_call: TRBV12-3/TRBV12-4; clone_size: -; d_call: -; j_call: TRBJ1-6; cdr3_nt: TGTGCCAGCAGACCCCCCAGGGGCGGTAATTCACCCCTCCACTTT; cdr3_aa: CASRPPRGGNSPLHF
v_call: TRBV12-3/TRBV12-4; clone_size: many; d_call: -; j_call: TRBJ2-7; cdr3_nt: TGTGCCAGCAGCCATGGGGGAGACGGCGAGCAGTACTTC; cdr3_aa: CASSHGGDGEQYF
v_call: TRBV7-2; clone_size: -; d_call: TRBD1; j_call: TRBJ1-1; cdr3_nt: TGTGCCAGCAGCTGGCCAGGACAGGGACACACTGAAGCTTTCTTT; cdr3_aa: CASSWPGQGHTEAFF
v_call: TRBV18; clone_size: few; d_call: -; j_call: TRBJ1-1; cdr3_nt: TGTGCCAGCTCACCACCGGCGGGCGCGGGGGTAGCTTTCTTT; cdr3_aa: CASSPPAGAGVAFF
v_call: TRBV12-3/TRBV12-4; clone_size: -; d_call: TRBD1; j_call: TRBJ1-5; cdr3_nt: TGTGCCAGCAGTTCAGGACAGGGGGGCTATAGCAATCAGCCCCAGCATTTT; cdr3_aa: CASSSGQGGYSNQPQHF
v_call: TRBV6-1; clone_size: many; d_call: -; j_call: TRBJ1-2; cdr3_nt: TGTGCCAGCGGAAGACCGGGGCGCGGAGATGGCTACACCTTC; cdr3_aa: CASGRPGRGDGYTF
v_call: TRBV6-2/TRBV6-3; clone_size: many; d_call: TRBD2; j_call: TRBJ2-7; cdr3_nt: TGTGCCAGCAGTTACGAAGCGGGGTACGAGCAGTACTTC; cdr3_aa: CASSYEAGYEQYF
v_call: TRBV12-3/TRBV12-4; clone_size: -; d_call: -; j_call: TRBJ1-1; cdr3_nt: TGTGCCAGCAGCCTTACTTCTGGAGCTTTCTTT; cdr3_aa: CASSLTSGAFF
v_call: TRBV11-2; clone_size: many; d_call: TRBD2; j_call: TRBJ2-5; cdr3_nt: TGTGCCAGCAGCTACGTAGCGGGAGGGCATGTTGCGGAGTACTTC; cdr3_aa: CASSYVAGGHVAEYF
v_call: TRBV12-3/TRBV12-4; clone_size: many; d_call: TRBD1; j_call: TRBJ2-2; cdr3_nt: TGTGCCAGCAGTTTGGGAACAGGGGCCGGGGAGCTGTTTTTT; cdr3_aa: CASSLGTGAGELFF
v_call: TRBV20-1; clone_size: -; d_call: TRBD1; j_call: TRBJ1-3; cdr3_nt: TGCAGTGTTGCGACCGGGACAGAATATATTTTCTCTGGAAACACCATATATTTT; cdr3_aa: CSVATGTEYIFSGNTIYF
v_call: TRBV20-1; clone_size: many; d_call: TRBD1; j_call: TRBJ2-7; cdr3_nt: TGCAGTGCTAGAGCGGAACAGGGGGCCGGAGAGCAGTACTTC; cdr3_aa: CSARAEQGAGEQYF
v_call: TRBV28; clone_size: many; d_call: TRBD2; j_call: TRBJ2-3; cdr3_nt: TGTGCCAGCAAGCCCGCTAGCGGGATGCAAGATACGCAGTATTTT; cdr3_aa: CASKPASGMQDTQYF
v_call: TRBV28; clone_size: many; d_call: TRBD1; j_call: TRBJ2-7; cdr3_nt: TGTGCCAGCAGAGATCCGGGACAGGGGGCCTACGAGCAGTACTTC; cdr3_aa: CASRDPGQGAYEQYF
v_call: TRBV5-1; clone_size: many; d_call: -; j_call: TRBJ2-7; cdr3_nt: TGCGCCAGCAGCTTGAGTGTCGGGGGTGGCGAGCAGTACTTC; cdr3_aa: CASSLSVGGGEQYF
v_call: TRBV9; clone_size: -; d_call: TRBD1; j_call: TRBJ1-2; cdr3_nt: TGTGCCAGCAGCACTCGGACAGGGTTTTCTCCCTATGGCTACACCTTC; cdr3_aa: CASSTRTGFSPYGYTF
v_call: TRBV7-9; clone_size: many; d_call: TRBD1; j_call: TRBJ2-5; cdr3_nt: TGTGCCAGCAGCCTTGGACAGGCAGAGACCCAGTACTTC; cdr3_aa: CASSLGQAETQYF
v_call: TRBV12-3/TRBV12-4; clone_size: -; d_call: TRBD2; j_call: TRBJ2-7; cdr3_nt: TGTGCCAGCAGAATGCTAGCGGGAGGGCGAGAGCAGTACTTC; cdr3_aa: CASRMLAGGREQYF
v_call: TRBV7-2; clone_size: many; d_call: TRBD1; j_call: TRBJ1-2; cdr3_nt: TGTGCCAGCAGCTTACTTCTGAGGGGGCATGGGGGCTACACCTTC; cdr3_aa: CASSLLLRGHGGYTF
v_call: TRBV30; clone_size: -; d_call: -; j_call: TRBJ1-1; cdr3_nt: TGTGCCTGGAGTAGGGTGAGGGGAGCTTTCTTT; cdr3_aa: CAWSRVRGAFF
v_call: TRBV4-1; clone_size: -; d_call: -; j_call: TRBJ1-3; cdr3_nt: TGCGCCAGCAGCCTCCACGAGGACTCTGGAAACACCATATATTTT; cdr3_aa: CASSLHEDSGNTIYF
v_call: TRBV20-1; clone_size: many; d_call: -; j_call: TRBJ2-7; cdr3_nt: TGCAGTGCTATGTTTTCGGGGGAGCGCAACTTC; cdr3_aa: CSAMFSGERNF
v_call: TRBV6-1; clone_size: many; d_call: TRBD1; j_call: TRBJ2-5; cdr3_nt: TGTGCCAGCAGTGGGGACAGGGGGTACCAAGAGACCCAGTACTTC; cdr3_aa: CASSGDRGYQETQYF
v_call: TRBV30; clone_size: few; d_call: -; j_call: TRBJ1-2; cdr3_nt: TGTGCCTGGAGTGTGGGGGGGAGTTACACCTTC; cdr3_aa: CAWSVGGSYTF
v_call: TRBV6-1; clone_size: many; d_call: -; j_call: TRBJ2-7; cdr3_nt: TGTGCCAGCAGTGAATTCCAGGGATCTTCCTACGAGCAGTACTTC; cdr3_aa: CASSEFQGSSYEQYF
v_call: TRBV30; clone_size: many; d_call: -; j_call: TRBJ1-1; cdr3_nt: TGTGCCTGGAGTGTACTGGGTAACACTGAAGCTTTCTTT; cdr3_aa: CAWSVLGNTEAFF
v_call: TRBV2; clone_size: few; d_call: -; j_call: TRBJ2-3; cdr3_nt: TGTGCCAGCACGGAACAGGGTTACGGAGATACGCAGTATTTT; cdr3_aa: CASTEQGYGDTQYF
v_call: TRBV19; clone_size: many; d_call: -; j_call: TRBJ1-1; cdr3_nt: TGTGCCAGTAGACCGACAGTCATGAACACTGAAGCTTTCTTT; cdr3_aa: CASRPTVMNTEAFF
v_call: TRBV30; clone_size: -; d_call: -; j_call: TRBJ2-5; cdr3_nt: TGTGCCTGGAGTAGCGGGTTAAGAGAGACCCAGTACTTC; cdr3_aa: CAWSSGLRETQYF
v_call: TRBV12-3/TRBV12-4; clone_size: many; d_call: -; j_call: TRBJ2-7; cdr3_nt: TGTGCCAGCGTCCGTAGCGGATCCTACGAGCAGTACTTC; cdr3_aa: CASVRSGSYEQYF
v_call: TRBV11-2; clone_size: many; d_call: -; j_call: TRBJ1-1; cdr3_nt: TGTGCCAGCAGCTTAGACGTGAGGACCCCGGCTTTCTTT; cdr3_aa: CASSLDVRTPAFF
v_call: TRBV12-3/TRBV12-4; clone_size: -; d_call: TRBD1; j_call: TRBJ1-5; cdr3_nt: TGTGCCAGCAGAAGGGACAGCGAGGGGCCCCAGCATTTT; cdr3_aa: CASRRDSEGPQHF
v_call: TRBV6-1; clone_size: few; d_call: TRBD1; j_call: TRBJ1-1; cdr3_nt: TGTGCCAGCAGGACAACAGGGGACAACACTGAAGCTTTCTTT; cdr3_aa: CASRTTGDNTEAFF
v_call: TRBV5-1; clone_size: many; d_call: TRBD1; j_call: TRBJ2-4; cdr3_nt: TGCGCCAGCAGCTTGCAGGGGGCTGGGGACATTCAGTACTTC; cdr3_aa: CASSLQGAGDIQYF
v_call: TRBV3-1; clone_size: -; d_call: -; j_call: TRBJ2-7; cdr3_nt: TGTGCCAGCAGCCAACTAGAAAACATTTACGAGCAGTACTTC; cdr3_aa: CASSQLENIYEQYF
v_call: TRBV29-1; clone_size: -; d_call: -; j_call: TRBJ1-2; cdr3_nt: TGCAGCGTTGTCCCCGGACTGAGCTATGGCTACACCTTC; cdr3_aa: CSVVPGLSYGYTF
v_call: TRBV12-3/TRBV12-4; clone_size: many; d_call: -; j_call: TRBJ1-1; cdr3_nt: TGTGCCAGCAGTTTAGGATGGGGCACTGAAGCTTTCTTT; cdr3_aa: CASSLGWGTEAFF
v_call: TRBV5-1; clone_size: many; d_call: -; j_call: TRBJ2-7; cdr3_nt: TGCGCCAGCAGCCTCGCCGGCAGGGAAGATTCCGAGCAGTACTTC; cdr3_aa: CASSLAGREDSEQYF
v_call: TRBV12-3/TRBV12-4; clone_size: many; d_call: -; j_call: TRBJ1-5; cdr3_nt: TGTGCCAGCAGTTTACCGGGGTTGGATCAGCCCCAGCATTTT; cdr3_aa: CASSLPGLDQPQHF
v_call: TRBV7-3; clone_size: -; d_call: TRBD1; j_call: TRBJ2-4; cdr3_nt: TGTGCCAGCAGCTTAGGGACAGGGGAAAACATTCAGTACTTC; cdr3_aa: CASSLGTGENIQYF
v_call: TRBV4-1; clone_size: -; d_call: TRBD2; j_call: TRBJ2-5; cdr3_nt: TGCGCCAGCAGCCAAAATAGCGGGAGCGCAGAGACCCAGTACTTC; cdr3_aa: CASSQNSGSAETQYF
v_call: TRBV27; clone_size: many; d_call: TRBD1; j_call: TRBJ1-1; cdr3_nt: TGTGCCAGCAGTTCCGGACAGGGCAAGCCACCTTTCTTT; cdr3_aa: CASSSGQGKPPFF
v_call: TRBV7-8; clone_size: many; d_call: TRBD1; j_call: TRBJ1-2; cdr3_nt: TGTGCCAGCAGCTTAGGCAGGGGGGATGACTATGGCTACACCTTC; cdr3_aa: CASSLGRGDDYGYTF
v_call: TRBV12-3/TRBV12-4; clone_size: -; d_call: TRBD1; j_call: TRBJ2-5; cdr3_nt: TGTGCCAGCAGGGATTCGCAGCAGGGGGCGTGGGAGACCCAGTACTTC; cdr3_aa: CASRDSQQGAWETQYF
v_call: TRBV11-2; clone_size: many; d_call: -; j_call: TRBJ1-5; cdr3_nt: TGTGCCAGCAGCCCACCCGGGATCCCGAGCAATCAGCCCCAGCATTTT; cdr3_aa: CASSPPGIPSNQPQHF
v_call: TRBV19; clone_size: many; d_call: -; j_call: TRBJ1-1; cdr3_nt: TGTGCCAGTAGTATAGGTGGACGCGGCACTGAAGCTTTCTTT; cdr3_aa: CASSIGGRGTEAFF
v_call: TRBV6-2/TRBV6-3; clone_size: -; d_call: TRBD2; j_call: TRBJ2-7; cdr3_nt: TGTGCCAGCAGTAGGCGGACTAGCGGGGGTACATCCTACGAGCAGTACTTC; cdr3_aa: CASSRRTSGGTSYEQYF
v_call: TRBV12-3/TRBV12-4; clone_size: many; d_call: TRBD2; j_call: TRBJ2-7; cdr3_nt: TGTGCCAGCAGTTCTATTTTGACTAGCGGAGCTGGGGAGCAGTACTTC; cdr3_aa: CASSSILTSGAGEQYF